These 20 T cell receptor beta chains were all obtained from the same sample, sequenced in a study of CD8 T cells in ankylosing spondylitis. TCRdb recomputed calls from the 5' RACE reads with MiXCR, one row per CDR3 protein. Here the sample spans almost 45,000 distinct CDR3 sequences, approximately 10% being singletons. The sample taken for sequencing was blood, either unsorted or a sorted T cell fraction (not recorded which). These receptors were obtained from a male donor with ankylosing spondylitis or in good health (not recorded which).

V gene TRBV13 combines with J gene TRBJ2-7, with TRBD1 matching over 7 bases. The germline gives CDR1 PRHDT, CDR2 FYEKMQ (reference sequence). V lost 5 bases and J lost 7; bases outside the gene matches: 11. The CDR3 contains 14 residues. CDR3 sequence reads: CASSPRQGRGEQYF. The DNA for the CDR3 is TGTGCCAGCAGCCCCCGACAGGGTAGGGGGGAGCAGTACTTC. Filled out from reference TRBV13 and TRBJ2-7, the complete variable domain reads AAGVIQSPRHLIKEKRETATLKCYPIPRHDTVYWYQQGPGQDPQFLISFYEKMQSDKGSIPDRFSAQQFSDYHSELNMSSLELGDSALYFCASSPRQGRGEQYFGPGTRLTVT.

This clonotype was observed a handful of times. This rearrangement joins TRBV2 to TRBJ2-3, with D hard to call. This CDR3 region has 13 residues. The V end was cut by 6 bases, the J end by 1 base, with 8 bases between. CDR1 SNHLY and CDR2 FYNNEI come from the germline V gene. This CDR3 is CASRVRGTDTQYF. In nucleotides, the CDR3 is TGTGCCAGCAGGGTCCGGGGCACAGATACGCAGTATTTT.

The chain has TRBV7-2 and TRBJ2-1, with D hard to call. Deletions cut 7 bases from V and 7 bases from J, with 17 bases between. There are 14 residues in the CDR3. The germline V gene has CDR1 SGHTA and CDR2 FQGNSA. CDR3 residues: CASTLYGTRNEQFF. CDR3 nucleotides: TGTGCCAGCACCCTTTACGGAACCCGGAATGAGCAGTTCTTC.

This clonotype was counted at least ten times. The V gene is TRBV5-1, the J gene TRBJ2-1; TRBD1 agrees at 7 bases. This CDR3 has 21 amino acids. From germline, CDR1 is SGHRS and CDR2 YFSETQ. V gave up 0 bases and J gave up 4 bases; unmatched junction bases: 22. Here the CDR3 DNA reads TGCGCCAGCAGCTTGGAGCCTCTGACAGGGTTGGTTGGGTTCTCTTACAATGAGCAGTTCTTC. It encodes CASSLEPLTGLVGFSYNEQFF.

This clonotype has a count of ten or more. The CDR3 nucleotides read TGTGCCAGCAGTTACAGGGGAAGCAATCAGCCCCAGCATTTT. Amino acids: CASSYRGSNQPQHF. The V call is TRBV12-3 or TRBV12-4, the J call TRBJ1-5; 7 bases match TRBD1. This CDR3 has 14 residues. V lost 4 bases to trimming and J lost 1 base; unmatched junction nucleotides: 1.

The chain employs TRBV27 and TRBJ1-1, with D possibly TRBD1 on 6 matching bases. Deletions cut 5 bases from V and 2 bases from J, with 18 bases between. CDR3 size: 16 residues. Germline CDR1 MNHEY, CDR2 SMNVEV (reference sequence). The chain's CDR3 is CASSQTATRGNTEAFF. CDR3 nucleotide sequence: TGTGCCAGCAGTCAGACAGCTACCAGGGGTAACACTGAAGCTTTCTTT.

The gene calls are TRBV7-9 and TRBJ2-7; 9 positions agree with TRBD1. J lost 3 bases, V lost 1 base, and 4 bases had no gene match. CDR1 SEHNR and CDR2 FQNEAQ come from the germline V gene (reference sequence). The CDR3 is 15 amino acids. CDR3 in amino acids: CASSLDTGQGYEQYF. The CDR3 DNA reads TGTGCCAGCAGCTTAGATACGGGACAGGGCTACGAGCAGTACTTC.

This clonotype was seen ten or more times. This chain connects TRBV20-1 to TRBJ1-6; 8 nucleotides line up with TRBD1. The CDR3 extends over 15 amino acids. Germline CDR1 reads DFQATT; CDR2 reads SNEGSKA (reference sequence). The V gene end was trimmed by 6 bases and the J gene end by 10 bases; junction bases not matched to a gene: 14. As DNA, the CDR3 is TGCAGTGCCACAATCGGGCAGGGGGCAAGATCACCCCTCCACTTT. It translates to CSATIGQGARSPLHF.

This clonotype was observed many times. The chain is built from TRBV15 and TRBJ2-5; 7 bases fit TRBD1. The CDR3 covers 15 residues. Unmatched junction bases numbered 7, after V lost 4 bases and J lost 2 bases. CDR1 LNHNV and CDR2 YYDKDF come from the germline V gene (reference sequence). The CDR3 DNA reads TGTGCCACCAGCACCCGGACAGGCCGACAAGAGACCCAGTACTTC. Protein product: CATSTRTGRQETQYF.

With regard to this clonotype: Given a much more abundant clone one base away, this may be a read error. V usage is TRBV12-3 or TRBV12-4 and J usage is TRBJ2-7; D may be TRBD1 or TRBD2 (5 bases each). This CDR3 has 14 residues. The germline V and J ends were trimmed by 6 bases and 0 bases, with 12 bases remaining between them. In DNA, the CDR3 is TGTGCCAGCAGCGGACGGGGCCTCTCCTACGAGCAGTACTTC. Translating it yields CASSGRGLSYEQYF.

This clonotype was picked up many times. The chain links TRBV5-1 to TRBJ1-6; maybe TRBD1 (5 bases). Germline assignment: CDR1 SGHRS and CDR2 YFSETQ. This CDR3 is built from 17 residues. Trimming stripped 0 bases from V and 0 bases from J, with 10 bases between. CDR3 nucleotides: TGCGCCAGCAGCTTGGAGGCAGGGAGCTCCTATAATTCACCCCTCCACTTT. It yields the protein CASSLEAGSSYNSPLHF.

In its sample, this clonotype was seen a few times. The J gene is TRBJ1-6, the V gene TRBV7-9; D is undetermined. CDR1 and CDR2 (germline): SEHNR, FQNEAQ (reference sequence). V lost 2 bases and J lost 9, with 11 bases in between. This CDR3 is built from 14 residues. The CDR3 nucleotides are TGTGCCAGCAGCTTACAAAGTCAGACTTCACCCCTCCACTTT. Translating gives CASSLQSQTSPLHF.

Here the CDR3 DNA reads TGTGCCAGCAGCGTCGTGAACACTGAAGCTTTCTTT. This gives the protein CASSVVNTEAFF. V and J are TRBV9 and TRBJ1-1; D ambiguous. Looked up from germline, CDR1 is SGDLS and CDR2 is YYNGEE. The CDR3 is 12 residues long. With 2 bases removed from V and 0 bases from J, the gap between germline ends came to 2 bases.

This clonotype was counted at least ten times. J is TRBJ1-4 and V is TRBV7-8, with TRBD1 as a possible D gene (6 bases). Germline lookup yields CDR1 SGHVS and CDR2 FQNEAQ. V was pared by 5 bases and J by 8 bases, with 15 bases between. The CDR3 runs to 14 residues. CDR3 bases: TGTGCCAGCAGCCTGAACAGGGTGGGAGAAAAACTGTTTTTT. This sequence encodes CASSLNRVGEKLFF. The complete variable domain, with remaining parts taken from reference TRBV7-8 and TRBJ1-4, reads GAGVSQSPRYKVAKRGQDVALRCDPISGHVSLFWYQQALGQGPEFLTYFQNEAQLDKSGLPSDRFFAERPEGSVSTLKIQRTQQEDSAVYLCASSLNRVGEKLFFGSGTQLSVL.

V usage is TRBV11-2 and J usage is TRBJ2-1; no definite D call. The germline CDR1 and CDR2 sequences are SGHAT and FQNNGV. The CDR3 runs to 15 residues. Trimming shortened V by 4 bases and J by 8 bases, and 18 bases separated the two germline ends. CDR3 sequence reads: CASSSTLGSSYEQFF. The CDR3 nucleotides read TGTGCCAGCAGCTCCACCTTGGGCAGTTCCTATGAGCAGTTCTTC.

The table lists this clonotype with many counts. The chain employs TRBV10-3 and TRBJ2-1; D call uncertain. The CDR3 is 12 residues long. V lost 3 bases to trimming and J lost 4 bases, with 4 bases between them. CDR1 and CDR2 from the germline V gene are ENHRY and SYGVKD. CDR3 loop: CAISDPYNEQFF. CDR3 DNA sequence: TGTGCCATCAGTGACCCTTACAATGAGCAGTTCTTC.

This clonotype was seen repeatedly, ten times or more. The chain joins TRBV7-6 to TRBJ2-5; a possible D gene is TRBD1 (6 bases). This CDR3 is 16 amino acids long. Per germline, CDR1 SGHVS and CDR2 FNYEAQ. Trimming cost V 2 bases and J 4 bases, with 17 bases left between them. The CDR3 bases are TGTGCCAGCAGCTTAAAGCAGGGGTATAATCCAGAGACCCAGTACTTC. This encodes CASSLKQGYNPETQYF.

A word on this clonotype: An end of the junction differs from the germline gene, which may be a read error. The J gene is TRBJ1-5, the V gene TRBV6-1; D is ambiguous. Per germline, CDR1 MNHNS and CDR2 SASEGT. The CDR3 length is 15 residues. CDR3 sequence: CASSDGGNSNRPQHF. The CDR3 DNA reads as TGTGCCAGCAGTGACGGTGGGAATAGCAATCGGCCCCAGCATTTT.

This clonotype was seen repeatedly, ten times or more. The chain joins TRBV3-1 to TRBJ2-7, with no clear D. Trimming removed 0 bases from V and 3 bases from J, with 12 bases in between. Germline CDR1 reads LGHDT; CDR2 reads YNNKEL (reference sequence). The CDR3 loop spans 15 amino acids. The CDR3, as DNA: TGTGCCAGCAGCCAAGACTATTTCAACCGCTACGAGCAGTACTTC. It encodes CASSQDYFNRYEQYF.

V and J are TRBV2 and TRBJ1-6; 8 nucleotides match TRBD1. This CDR3 region has 16 residues. The V gene end was trimmed by 5 bases and the J gene end by 0 bases; junction bases not matched to a gene: 3. From germline, CDR1 is SNHLY and CDR2 FYNNEI. CDR3 nucleotides: TGTGCCAGCAGTAGGACAGGGAGCTCCTATAATTCACCCCTCCACTTT. Translated, it gives CASSRTGSSYNSPLHF.